This T cell receptor (beta chain) was observed in a study of blood T cell repertoires in COVID-19. V was trimmed by 4 bases and J by 6 bases, leaving 16 bases between them. The germline gives CDR1 SQVTM, CDR2 ANQGSEA. CDR3 length equals 13 residues. As originally analysed: Using reference gene primer amplification, nucleated cell counts were estimated. This table comes from immunoSEQ multiplex PCR, and its TCRdb copy is limited to in-frame clones, with some not included. D and trimming come from the DNA, and the V and J calls and clone size come from that table. This table holds roughly 200,000 clones, about 81% found once.

The receptor's source is a woman older than 75 with COVID-19, enrolled during active disease. The chain joins TRBV29-1 to TRBJ2-7; D may be TRBD2 (6 bases). The specimen was peripheral blood. The CDR3 region has the DNA TGCAGCGTTGTGCTTGGAGGGGCAGGCGAGCAGTACTTC. Its translation: CSVVLGGAGEQYF.